These T cell receptor beta chains were read from a single sample in a study of neoadjuvant anti-PD-1 for oral cavity cancer. Produced via immunoSEQ multiplex PCR; TCRdb's table is partial and in-frame only. Of more than 13,000 clones in the sample, under 75% were seen once. The sequenced sample was PBMCs, obtained after nivolumab (anti-PD-1) treatment. The source is a person aged 35 to 85 with oral cavity squamous cell carcinoma. The CDR3 runs from the conserved cysteine through the conserved F or W. D genes are given only for firm matches. Clone size is stated in some rows and not others, as once, few, many or a class when expanded.

CASSLAGRSWYF | TGTGCCAGCAGCCTAGCGGGGCGGTCCTGGTATTTT | TRBD2 | TRBJ2-3 | NA | TRBV27
CASSIQVNTEAFF | TGTGCCAGTAGCATACAGGTGAACACTGAAGCTTTCTTT | NA | TRBJ1-1 | NA | TRBV19
CASSYSGWGYEQYF | TGTGCCAGCAGTTACTCGGGATGGGGTTACGAGCAGTACTTC | NA | TRBJ2-7 | NA | TRBV6-5
CASAGGSSYNEQFF | TGTGCCAGCGCCGGAGGGAGCTCCTACAATGAGCAGTTCTTC | NA | TRBJ2-1 | NA | TRBV28
CASSYMYQETQYF | TGTGCCAGCAGCTACATGTACCAAGAGACCCAGTACTTC | NA | TRBJ2-5 | NA | TRBV7-2
CASSYSQLNTEAFF | TGTGCCAGCAGTTACAGTCAATTGAACACTGAAGCTTTCTTT | NA | TRBJ1-1 | NA | TRBV6-5
CASSLGWGETQYF | TGTGCCAGCAGCTTAGGGTGGGGGGAGACCCAGTACTTC | NA | TRBJ2-5 | NA | TRBV11-2
CASSLAGSTGELFF | TGTGCCAGCAGCTTGGCCGGGTCTACCGGGGAGCTGTTTTTT | NA | TRBJ2-2 | once | TRBV5-6
CASSSGEPGYTF | TGTGCCAGCAGTTCGGGGGAACCTGGCTACACCTTC | NA | TRBJ1-2 | NA | TRBV28
CAISESGGASYGYTF | TGTGCCATCAGTGAGTCGGGGGGGGCCTCCTATGGCTACACCTTC | NA | TRBJ1-2 | NA | TRBV10-3
CASNGWSEQYF | TGTGCCAGCAACGGTTGGTCAGAGCAGTACTTC | NA | TRBJ2-7 | NA | TRBV28
CASSVGRSGNTIYF | TGTGCCAGCAGCGTAGGGAGGTCGGGAAACACCATATATTTT | NA | TRBJ1-3 | NA | TRBV9
CASSPGQALYGYTF | TGTGCCAGTAGCCCAGGACAGGCTTTATATGGCTACACCTTC | TRBD1 | TRBJ1-2 | few | TRBV19
CASSIMGQVSYEQYF | TGTGCCAGTAGTATAATGGGACAGGTGTCCTACGAGCAGTACTTC | TRBD1 | TRBJ2-7 | NA | TRBV19
CASSSYRDQGETQYF | TGTGCCAGCAGCTCCTACCGGGACCAGGGAGAGACCCAGTACTTC | NA | TRBJ2-5 | NA | TRBV5-6
CASSLSGSDTGELFF | TGCGCCAGCAGCCTTAGCGGGAGCGACACCGGGGAGCTGTTTTTT | TRBD2 | TRBJ2-2 | few | TRBV5-1
CASSLRVPPQGYGYTF | TGTGCCAGCAGCTTAAGAGTCCCCCCGCAGGGTTATGGCTACACCTTC | NA | TRBJ1-2 | few | TRBV7-8
CASSGPPGPNQPQHF | TGTGCCAGCAGCGGGCCCCCTGGACCTAATCAGCCCCAGCATTTT | NA | TRBJ1-5 | NA | TRBV9
CASSEGAGSNEKLFF | TGTGCCAGCAGCGAGGGCGCAGGTTCGAATGAAAAACTGTTTTTT | NA | TRBJ1-4 | NA | TRBV9
CASSPGGETGELFF | TGTGCCAGCAGTCCAGGGGGCGAGACCGGGGAGCTGTTTTTT | TRBD1 | TRBJ2-2 | few | TRBV6-1
CASSSPSGSYGYTF | TGTGCCAGCAGTTCCCCCTCGGGCAGCTATGGCTACACCTTC | NA | TRBJ1-2 | NA | TRBV28
CASSGLVADNEQFF | TGTGCCAGCAGTGGACTAGTTGCTGACAATGAGCAGTTCTTC | NA | TRBJ2-1 | NA | TRBV2
CASSVSTGTSGAENTGELFF | TGTGCCAGCAGCGTCTCCACTGGGACTAGCGGGGCCGAAAACACCGGGGAGCTGTTTTTT | TRBD2 | TRBJ2-2 | NA | TRBV9
CASRPGQGANTEAFF | TGTGCCAGCAGACCCGGACAGGGCGCGAACACTGAAGCTTTCTTT | TRBD1 | TRBJ1-1 | NA | TRBV2
CASSPYQGAIEKLFF | TGTGCCAGCAGCCCTTACCAGGGGGCGATTGAAAAACTGTTTTTT | TRBD1 | TRBJ1-4 | NA | TRBV7-9
CASSRSSGSFGAYEQYF | TGTGCCAGCAGTAGGAGTAGCGGGAGCTTTGGGGCCTACGAGCAGTACTTC | TRBD2 | TRBJ2-7 | NA | TRBV2
CASSSAGYTEAFF | TGTGCCAGCAGTTCGGCGGGGTACACTGAAGCTTTCTTT | NA | TRBJ1-1 | few | TRBV27
CASSPQDTYFSGNTIYF | TGTGCCAGCTCACCGCAGGACACCTACTTCTCTGGAAACACCATATATTTT | NA | TRBJ1-3 | few | TRBV18
CASSAAGVSIGELFF | TGTGCCAGCAGTGCAGCGGGAGTTTCAATTGGGGAGCTGTTTTTT | TRBD2 | TRBJ2-2 | once | TRBV6-6
CASSLRERADTQYF | TGTGCCAGCAGCTTGCGGGAGCGAGCAGATACGCAGTATTTT | TRBD2 | TRBJ2-3 | NA | TRBV7-8
CASSLEQGWGIVGYTF | TGTGCCAGCAGCTTAGAACAGGGTTGGGGAATCGTTGGCTACACCTTC | NA | TRBJ1-2 | NA | TRBV11-2